Listed below are T cell receptor beta chains from one sample, sequenced in a study of OX40 agonist ivuxolimab in advanced cancers. The repertoire was sequenced with immunoSEQ multiplex PCR; TCRdb's copy has only in-frame clones and lacks some. The profile shows 50,000 to 65,000 clones, 70% to 90% of them singletons. The input for sequencing was CD4+ or CD8+ T cells sorted from blood, taken in a trial of the OX40 agonist ivuxolimab. The receptor source for this set is an adult with an advanced solid tumor such as melanoma, head and neck, liver or kidney cancer. The CDR3 runs from the conserved cysteine through the conserved F or W. Each record gives: J gene, clone size, D gene, V gene, CDR3 DNA, CDR3 protein. D genes are given only for firm matches. Size tells how often a clone was seen (once, few, many) or the class of an expanded clone, and some rows leave it out.

>TRBJ2-7|.|.|TRBV27
TGTGCCAGCAGTTTTTCCTGGGGATTTGGCGAGCAGTACTTC
CASSFSWGFGEQYF
>TRBJ2-7|.|.|TRBV6-6
TGTGCCAGCAGTTACCGGCAGTCCTACGAGCAGTACTTC
CASSYRQSYEQYF
>TRBJ2-7|once|TRBD2|TRBV6-1
TGTGCCAGCAGCCCCACTAGCGGGGGTTCCGATGAGCAGTACTTC
CASSPTSGGSDEQYF
>TRBJ1-4|.|.|TRBV5-4
TGTGCCAGCAGCCCAGGGAATTCAGCAACTAATGAAAAACTGTTTTTT
CASSPGNSATNEKLFF
>TRBJ2-5|.|TRBD2|TRBV18
TGTGCCAGCTCACCGGGACTACTTCTGAGAGAGACCCAGTACTTC
CASSPGLLLRETQYF
>TRBJ1-6|.|.|TRBV6-5
TGTGCCAGCAGTTACCTCGAAGCAGGTTATTCACCCCTCCACTTT
CASSYLEAGYSPLHF
>TRBJ2-7|.|.|TRBV2
TGTGCCAGCAGTGAAGGGTCGGTCTCGACCTACGAGCAGTACTTC
CASSEGSVSTYEQYF
>TRBJ1-5|.|TRBD1|TRBV18
TGTGCCAGCTCACCACCTCAAGGACAGGGGAGCAATCAGCCCCAGCATTTT
CASSPPQGQGSNQPQHF
>TRBJ2-7|.|.|TRBV27
TGTGCCAGCAGTTTAGGAACGGTTCCCTACGAGCAGTACTTC
CASSLGTVPYEQYF
>TRBJ2-7|.|.|TRBV5-6
TGTGCCAGCAGCAATCCAGGGGATAACTACGAGCAGTACTTC
CASSNPGDNYEQYF
>TRBJ1-6|.|.|TRBV14
TGTGCCAGCAGCCCGGCGGGGCGGAATTCACCCCTCCACTTT
CASSPAGRNSPLHF
>TRBJ2-1|.|.|TRBV4-1
TGCGCCAGCAGCGCCGGGGTCTACAATGAGCAGTTCTTC
CASSAGVYNEQFF
>TRBJ2-5|.|TRBD2|TRBV18
TGTGCCAGCTCACCGGGGACTACTGAGACCCAGTACTTC
CASSPGTTETQYF
>TRBJ2-1|.|TRBD1|TRBV23-1
TGCGCCAGCAGTCGACAAACAGGGGACCTCAATAATGAGCAGTTCTTC
CASSRQTGDLNNEQFF
>TRBJ2-3|few|.|TRBV27
TGTGCCAGCAGCTTAGCGACCAAGGATACGCAGTATTTT
CASSLATKDTQYF
>TRBJ1-1|.|.|TRBV2
TGTGCCAGCAGTCAAGGGGAGAACACTGAAGCTTTCTTT
CASSQGENTEAFF
>TRBJ1-6|few|.|TRBV2
TGTGCCAGCAGCCGTGGGACCCCACCTAATTCACCCCTCCACTTT
CASSRGTPPNSPLHF
>TRBJ2-7|.|.|TRBV27
TGTGCCAGCAGTTTATCTGATTCCCTTTTGGGTGAGCAGTACTTC
CASSLSDSLLGEQYF
>TRBJ2-7|.|TRBD1|TRBV12-5
TGTGCTAGTGGTGCCGGGACAGTCTCCTACGAGCAGTACTTC
CASGAGTVSYEQYF
>TRBJ1-3|.|TRBD1|TRBV4-1
TGCGCCAGCAGCCAAGATAGGGGGCTGGGAAACACCATATATTTT
CASSQDRGLGNTIYF
>TRBJ1-2|.|.|TRBV19
TGTGCCAGTACCTCGGGGTCCCGGGGCTACACCTTC
CASTSGSRGYTF
>TRBJ2-2|.|TRBD2|TRBV5-4
TGTGCCAGCAGCTCCAGCGGGGGGAACACCGGGGAGCTGTTTTTT
CASSSSGGNTGELFF
>TRBJ2-1|.|.|TRBV6-5
TGTGCCAGCAGTCCCTTTGAGGGGGGCAGAAATGAGCAGTTCTTC
CASSPFEGGRNEQFF
>TRBJ2-5|.|TRBD1|TRBV11-1
TGTGCCAGCAGCAGGGACAGGGGAGAGACCCAGTACTTC
CASSRDRGETQYF
>TRBJ2-7|.|.|TRBV6-1
TGTGCCAGCAGTGAAAGTTGGAGTGGGACTTTC
CASSESWSGTF
>TRBJ2-3|.|.|TRBV5-6
TGTGCCAGCAGCTTGAGGATAGCCCCCCATACGCAGTATTTT
CASSLRIAPHTQYF
>TRBJ1-2|.|TRBD1|TRBV29-1
TGCAGCGCAGGGACAGACTATGGCTACACCTTC
CSAGTDYGYTF